One sample yielded the 13 T cell receptor beta chains listed below, sequenced in a study of cytomegalovirus exposure and HLA in healthy donors. TCRdb's table, derived via immunoSEQ multiplex PCR, lists solely in-frame clones and lacks some. The sample includes 70,000 or so clones, over 90% of them seen just once. The sequencing sample was made of PBMCs. The receptors were gathered from a woman under 30 in good health and CMV-seronegative.

The CDR3 sequence: CAWSGDATDTQYF. DNA for the CDR3: TGTGCCTGGAGTGGAGATGCAACAGATACGCAGTATTTT. The J gene is TRBJ2-3, the V gene TRBV30; the D is unclear. The CDR3 is made up of 13 amino acids. CDR1 GTSNPN and CDR2 SVGIG come from the germline V gene (reference sequence). Trimming cost V 1 base and J 3 bases, with 8 bases left between them.

V and J are TRBV28 and TRBJ1-5; 7 nucleotides line up with TRBD1. The ends lost 6 bases at V and 7 bases at J; junction bases unmatched: 9. CDR1 and CDR2 from the germline V gene are MDHEN and SYDVKM. CDR3 length: 14 residues. The CDR3 DNA sequence: TGTGCCAGCAGCGCAGGGGGATCTGGGCAGCCCCAGCATTTT. This translates into CASSAGGSGQPQHF.

V is TRBV13 and J is TRBJ2-1; maybe TRBD2 (7 bases). Trimming took 1 base from V and 6 from J, leaving 16 bases between them. Germline V gene sequence: CDR1 PRHDT, CDR2 FYEKMQ (reference sequence). There are 16 residues in the CDR3. CDR3 in DNA: TGTGCCAGCAGCTTAGTGTTACAGGGAGGGGGCAATGAGCAGTTCTTC. It encodes CASSLVLQGGGNEQFF.

This chain uses TRBV6-1 with TRBJ2-3; 9 bases are a match to TRBD1. The V segment lost 2 bases and the J segment 1 base; nucleotides outside the gene matches: 7. The CDR3 extends over 17 amino acids. Germline values: CDR1 MNHNS, CDR2 SASEGT. The DNA for the CDR3 is TGTGCCAGCAGTGAACTCTCGGACAGGGGTCGCACAGATACGCAGTATTTT. Protein product: CASSELSDRGRTDTQYF.

CDR3 nucleotide sequence: TGTGCCAGCAGCCAAGGGGGTTGGGAGGGACAAGAGACCCAGTACTTC. It is translated as CASSQGGWEGQETQYF. The chain employs TRBV14 and TRBJ2-5; 7 bases are a match to TRBD2. From germline, CDR1 is SGHDN and CDR2 FVKESK. The CDR3 extends over 16 amino acids. V lost 1 base to trimming and J lost 2 bases; unmatched junction nucleotides: 7.

The CDR3, as DNA: TGTGCCATCAGTGAGATCCCAGCGGGGACAGATACGCAGTATTTT. Protein: CAISEIPAGTDTQYF. This chain connects TRBV10-3 to TRBJ2-3; 7 bases fit TRBD2. Germline assignment: CDR1 ENHRY and CDR2 SYGVKD. The CDR3 totals 15 residues. V shed 2 bases, J shed 3 bases, and the junction held 5 bases outside the gene matches.

This chain joins TRBV7-9 and TRBJ1-1; 9 bases map to TRBD1. With V trimmed by 5 bases and J by 1 base, 2 bases remained unmatched. Germline-derived CDR1 and CDR2 are SEHNR and FQNEAQ (reference sequence). The CDR3 runs 14 residues. The CDR3 region is CASSPQGANTEAFF. CDR3 DNA sequence: TGTGCCAGCAGCCCACAGGGGGCGAACACTGAAGCTTTCTTT.

The genes are TRBV11-3 and TRBJ2-3, with 9 bases that match TRBD2. The CDR3 contains 17 residues. CDR1 and CDR2 from the germline V gene are SGHNT and YENEEA. V lost 2 bases, J lost 4 bases, and 10 bases stayed unmatched. This chain's CDR3 is CASSLRISGSIADTQYF. CDR3 coding DNA: TGTGCCAGCAGCTTACGGATTAGCGGGAGTATCGCAGATACGCAGTATTTT.

This chain connects TRBV7-7 to TRBJ2-1; D call uncertain. This CDR3 region has 13 residues. V was trimmed by 3 bases and J by 8 bases, leaving 11 bases between them. In germline, CDR1 is SSHAT, CDR2 FNYEAQ (reference sequence). The CDR3 region has the DNA TGTGCCAGCAGCTTTAAATTCTCTGATGAGCAGTTCTTC. Translation gives CASSFKFSDEQFF.

This clone came up a few times. The genes are TRBV2 and TRBJ1-4; 9 nucleotides agree with TRBD1. J lost 6 bases, V lost 6 bases, and 2 bases had no gene match. The V gene's germline CDR1 is SNHLY and CDR2 FYNNEI. The CDR3 covers 13 residues. CDR3 in DNA: TGTGCCAGCAGGCGGACAGGGGATGAAAAACTGTTTTTT. As protein: CASRRTGDEKLFF.

This rearrangement joins TRBV21-1 to TRBJ1-3; TRBD1 is taken as the D call from the table, unchecked against the DNA. TRBV21-1 is designated a pseudogene. This CDR3 has 15 amino acids. The CDR3 sequence is CASIPTGYSGNTIYF. The CDR3 DNA is TGTGCCAGCATCCCTACAGGGTACTCTGGAAACACCATATATTTT.

This clone was detected ten times or more. V gene TRBV25-1 combines with J gene TRBJ2-7; D is uncertain. The CDR3 runs to 14 residues. Germline CDR1 reads MGHDK; CDR2 reads SYGVNS. V lost 4 bases and J 2 bases, leaving 12 bases between the germline ends. The CDR3 DNA reads as TGTGCCAGCAGTGGGGCTTTAGATGCCTACGAGCAGTACTTC. This gives the protein CASSGALDAYEQYF.

The chain has TRBV7-8 and TRBJ2-2; the match to TRBD2 covers 10 bases. J gave up 2 bases and V 5 bases, and 8 bases lay outside the gene matches. This CDR3 has 17 residues. CDR1 SGHVS and CDR2 FQNEAQ come from the germline V gene. The CDR3 DNA reads TGTGCCAGCAGCCCAGAGCTAGCGGGAGTAAACACCGGGGAGCTGTTTTTT. It is translated as CASSPELAGVNTGELFF. Using reference TRBV7-8 and TRBJ2-2 for the parts outside the CDR3, the full variable domain is GAGVSQSPRYKVAKRGQDVALRCDPISGHVSLFWYQQALGQGPEFLTYFQNEAQLDKSGLPSDRFFAERPEGSVSTLKIQRTQQEDSAVYLCASSPELAGVNTGELFFGEGSRLTVL.